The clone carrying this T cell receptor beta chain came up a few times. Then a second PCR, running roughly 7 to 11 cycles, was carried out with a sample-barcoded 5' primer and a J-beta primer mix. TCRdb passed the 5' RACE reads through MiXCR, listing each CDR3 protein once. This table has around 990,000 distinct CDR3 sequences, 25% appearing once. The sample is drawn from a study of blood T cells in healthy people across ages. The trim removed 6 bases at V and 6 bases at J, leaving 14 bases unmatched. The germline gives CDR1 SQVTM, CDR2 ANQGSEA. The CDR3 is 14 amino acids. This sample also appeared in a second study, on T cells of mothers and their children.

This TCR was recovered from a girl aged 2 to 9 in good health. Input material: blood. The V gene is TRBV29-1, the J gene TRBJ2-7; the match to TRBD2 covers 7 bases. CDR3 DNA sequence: TGCAGCGTGACCCACCAAACCTCTAGCGGCGAGCAGTACTTC. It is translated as CSVTHQTSSGEQYF.